Described below is a single T cell receptor beta chain sequence and its context. Its antigen is unknown. The data are from a study of cytomegalovirus exposure and HLA in healthy donors. About the research overall: One earlier analysis, a look at about 179 million T cells, found around 110 million unique TCR beta sequences. Study-level findings and limits: Immune exposure data for these donors was limited to CMV serostatus.

The CDR3 has 15 amino acids. V dropped 4 bases and J dropped 3 bases, with 16 bases sitting between them. Germline assignment: CDR1 MNHNY and CDR2 SVGAGI (reference sequence). Primers: 60 Vbeta forward and 13 Jbeta reverse. TCRdb's table, derived via immunoSEQ multiplex PCR, lists solely in-frame clones and lacks some. The sample includes fewer than 250,000 clones, about 75% seen only once; the top ten take approximately 1.8%. The clonotype originates from a male donor in good health and CMV-seronegative. Source material: PBMCs. The chain combines TRBV6-6 with TRBJ2-7; the D is unclear. The chain's CDR3 is CASSSPITSVYEQYF. CDR3 nucleotide sequence: TGTGCCAGCAGTTCCCCGATCACATCTGTCTACGAGCAGTACTTC.